Detailed here is one T cell receptor beta chain. Its matching antigen is unknown. At one end, the junction sequence differs from germline, possibly due to a read error. The data were obtained in a study of T cells in Graves' hyperthyroidism and ophthalmopathy. Overall study results and limits: Most expanded thyroid clonotypes above 0.001 also appeared in blood.

Orbital computed tomography and thyroid ultrasound, together with serum TRAb and thyroxine and clinical symptoms, were used for diagnoses. CDR3 size: 17 residues. Germline V CDR1 and CDR2: SGHRS, YFSETQ. Authors of the study amplified TCR beta CDR3 regions from RNA transcripts. First-round RT-PCR of the TCR CDR3 relied on the HTBI primer set. TCRdb reprocessed the multiplex PCR reads via MiXCR and lists one record per CDR3 protein. The sample has more than 300,000 distinct CDR3 sequences, approximately 13% seen once. Sequenced input: blood. The source of this sequence is a young woman with Graves' hyperthyroidism. The genes are TRBV5-1 and TRBJ1-3; maybe TRBD1 (5 bases). In nucleotides, the CDR3 is TGCGCCAGCGGCTTGGGGCAGGGCTCTTCCTCTGGAAACACCATATATTTT. Translating gives CASGLGQGSSSGNTIYF.